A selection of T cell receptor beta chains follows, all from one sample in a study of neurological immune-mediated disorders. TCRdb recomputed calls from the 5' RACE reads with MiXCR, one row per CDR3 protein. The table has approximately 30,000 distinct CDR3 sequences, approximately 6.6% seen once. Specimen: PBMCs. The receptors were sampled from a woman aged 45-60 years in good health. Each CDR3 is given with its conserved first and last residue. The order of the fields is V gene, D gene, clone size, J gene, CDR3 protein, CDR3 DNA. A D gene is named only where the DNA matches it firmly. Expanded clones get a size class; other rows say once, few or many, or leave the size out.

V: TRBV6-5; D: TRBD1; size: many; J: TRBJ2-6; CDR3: CASSKLAPGQGTGANVLTF; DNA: TGTGCCAGCAGTAAACTTGCCCCGGGACAGGGAACTGGGGCCAACGTCCTGACTTTC
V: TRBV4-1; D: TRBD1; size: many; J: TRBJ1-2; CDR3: CASSRGQGAGYGYTF; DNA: TGCGCCAGCAGCCGAGGACAGGGGGCGGGCTATGGCTACACCTTC
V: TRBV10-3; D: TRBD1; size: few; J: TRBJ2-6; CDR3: CATRRDRGSGANVLTF; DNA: TGTGCCACCAGGCGGGACAGGGGCTCTGGGGCCAACGTCCTGACTTTC
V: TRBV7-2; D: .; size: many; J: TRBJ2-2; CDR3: CASSLEPNTGELFF; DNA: TGTGCCAGCAGCTTAGAACCTAACACCGGGGAGCTGTTTTTT
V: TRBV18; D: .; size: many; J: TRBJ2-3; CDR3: CASSPFWTDTQYF; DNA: TGTGCCAGCTCCCCTTTTTGGACAGATACGCAGTATTTT
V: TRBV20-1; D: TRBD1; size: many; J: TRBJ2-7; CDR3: CSVPGTGTYEQYF; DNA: TGCAGTGTACCCGGGACAGGGACCTACGAGCAGTACTTC
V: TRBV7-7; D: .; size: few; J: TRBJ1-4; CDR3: CASSLAHTATNEKLFF; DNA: TGTGCCAGCAGCTTGGCCCACACTGCAACTAATGAAAAACTGTTTTTT
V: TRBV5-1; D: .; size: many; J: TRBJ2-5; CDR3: CASSSPGQKETQYF; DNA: TGCGCCAGCAGCTCACCCGGGCAGAAAGAGACCCAGTACTTC
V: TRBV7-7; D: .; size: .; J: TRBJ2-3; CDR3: CASSLGDSGTQYF; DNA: TGTGCCAGCAGCTTAGGGGACTCCGGTACGCAGTATTTT
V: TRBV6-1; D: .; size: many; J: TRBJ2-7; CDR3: CASRRTEASSYEQYF; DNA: TGTGCCAGCAGAAGGACAGAGGCCTCTTCCTACGAGCAGTACTTC
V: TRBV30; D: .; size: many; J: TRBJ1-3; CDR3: CAWSVQGGNTIYF; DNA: TGTGCCTGGAGTGTACAAGGGGGAAACACCATATATTTT
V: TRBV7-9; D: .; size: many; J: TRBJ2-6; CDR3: CASSGQSSGANVLTF; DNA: TGTGCCAGCAGCGGACAGTCCTCTGGGGCCAACGTCCTGACTTTC
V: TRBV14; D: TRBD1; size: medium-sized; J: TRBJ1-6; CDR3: CASSPRTGNSPLHF; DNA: TGTGCCAGCAGCCCTAGGACAGGAAATTCACCCCTCCACTTT
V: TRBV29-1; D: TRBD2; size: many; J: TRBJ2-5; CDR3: CSVVGGGETQYF; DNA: TGCAGCGTTGTCGGGGGGGGGGAGACCCAGTACTTC
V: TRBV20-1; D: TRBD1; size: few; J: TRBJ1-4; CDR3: CSAATGPGTNEKLFF; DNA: TGCAGTGCCGCGACAGGGCCTGGGACTAATGAAAAACTGTTTTTT
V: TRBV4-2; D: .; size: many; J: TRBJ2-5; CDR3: CASSRNTEIGETQYF; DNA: TGTGCCAGCAGCCGGAACACAGAGATAGGAGAGACCCAGTACTTC